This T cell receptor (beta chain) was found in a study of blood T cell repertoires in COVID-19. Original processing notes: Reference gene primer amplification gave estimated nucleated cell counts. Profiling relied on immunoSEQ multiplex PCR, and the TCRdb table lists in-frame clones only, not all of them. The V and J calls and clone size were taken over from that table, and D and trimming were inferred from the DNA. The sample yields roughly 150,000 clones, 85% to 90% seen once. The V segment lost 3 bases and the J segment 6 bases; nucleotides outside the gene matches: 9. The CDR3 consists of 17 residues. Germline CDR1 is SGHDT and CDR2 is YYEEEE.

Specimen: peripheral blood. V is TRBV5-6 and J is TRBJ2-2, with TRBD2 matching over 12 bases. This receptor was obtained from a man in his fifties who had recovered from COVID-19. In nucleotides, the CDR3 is TGTGCCAGCAGCTCCCCTAGACTAGCGGGAGCCCCCGGGGAGCTGTTTTTT. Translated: CASSSPRLAGAPGELFF.